This T cell receptor beta chain was found in a study of regulatory T cells in long-lasting Graves disease. This CDR3 is built from 15 residues. Germline V lookup: CDR1 SGHRS, CDR2 YFSETQ. V was shortened by 4 bases and J by 2 bases, with 12 bases between the two germline ends. For TCR beta, libraries came from iRepertoire HTBI primers and Arm-PCR of CDR3 regions. TCRdb redid the calling of the multiplex PCR reads with MiXCR, one entry per CDR3 protein. The sample records some 370,000 distinct CDR3 sequences, 20% being singletons. Time point indicated: persistent/refractory GD, antithyroid drugs over 5 years with positive TRAb. RNA from PBMCs was the source of the TCR library.

The sequenced sample was peripheral blood mononuclear cells (PBMCs), obtained when the disease was refractory, from a patient treated with antithyroid drugs. The receptor comes from a female donor with Graves disease. V gene TRBV5-1 combines with J gene TRBJ2-2; unclear D gene. CDR3 protein: CASSPMASNTGELFF. CDR3 DNA sequence: TGCGCCAGCAGCCCGATGGCCAGTAACACCGGGGAGCTGTTTTTT.